Listed here are 5 T cell receptor beta chains from one sample, sequenced in a study of sequential checkpoint blockade in melanoma. Produced via immunoSEQ multiplex PCR; TCRdb's table is partial and in-frame only. The sample yields 25,000 to 30,000 clones, about 83% seen once. The treatment was: randomized to nivolumab then ipilimumab (arm A) or the reverse (arm B). This specimen was CD8+ T cells sorted from blood (inferred from file names), taken from a patient given nivolumab and ipilimumab in sequence. These receptors originate from a human donor with melanoma.

This clone was seen once. The chain couples TRBV28 to TRBJ1-1; D is ambiguous. The CDR3 length is 15 residues. Germline V lookup: CDR1 MDHEN, CDR2 SYDVKM. Between the trimmed V and J ends, which lost 2 bases and 7 bases, there was a span of 17 bases. The CDR3 here is CASSLRRRGGLEAFF. The DNA for the CDR3 is TGTGCCAGCAGTTTAAGGAGACGTGGAGGGCTTGAAGCTTTCTTT. Variable domain in full (rest from reference TRBV28 and TRBJ1-1): DVKVTQSSRYLVKRTGEKVFLECVQDMDHENMFWYRQDPGLGLRLIYFSYDVKMKEKGDIPEGYSVSREKKERFSLILESASTNQTSMYLCASSLRRRGGLEAFFGQGTRLTVV.

This clone was counted between two and nine times. V and J are TRBV5-1 and TRBJ1-5, with a tentative D call TRBD1 (5 bases). The CDR3 loop spans 16 amino acids. V dropped 1 base and J dropped 7 bases, with 18 bases sitting between them. Germline values: CDR1 SGHRS, CDR2 YFSETQ. CDR3 amino acids: CASSLPGVPPAQPQHF. The CDR3 DNA sequence: TGCGCCAGCAGCTTGCCGGGGGTCCCCCCTGCCCAGCCCCAGCATTTT.

This clone was detected only a few times. The chain uses TRBV28 and TRBJ2-7, with 7 positions matching TRBD1. This CDR3 has 13 residues. CDR1 and CDR2 (germline): MDHEN, SYDVKM. Trimming took 8 bases from V and 3 from J; bases not matched to a gene: 7. In DNA form, the CDR3 reads TGTGCCAGCTGTCCGGGACAGATCTACGAGCAGTACTTC. Its translation is CASCPGQIYEQYF.

J is TRBJ2-1 and V is TRBV6-5, with D unclear. Germline V gives CDR1 MNHEY, CDR2 SVGAGI. The CDR3 has 13 residues. V shed 2 bases and J shed 3 bases, with 5 bases lying between them. The CDR3 sequence: CASSYNNYNEQFF. The CDR3 nucleotides read TGTGCCAGCAGTTACAACAACTACAATGAGCAGTTCTTC.

This clone was found a few times. The chain recombines TRBV6-4 with TRBJ2-2; 7 positions agree with TRBD1. The trim removed 3 bases at V and 3 bases at J, leaving 10 bases unmatched. Germline-derived CDR1 and CDR2 are MRHNA and SNTAGT. This CDR3 comprises 17 residues. CDR3: CASSEGRQGWDTGELFF. The CDR3 coding sequence is TGTGCCAGCAGTGAGGGGCGACAGGGATGGGACACCGGGGAGCTGTTTTTT.